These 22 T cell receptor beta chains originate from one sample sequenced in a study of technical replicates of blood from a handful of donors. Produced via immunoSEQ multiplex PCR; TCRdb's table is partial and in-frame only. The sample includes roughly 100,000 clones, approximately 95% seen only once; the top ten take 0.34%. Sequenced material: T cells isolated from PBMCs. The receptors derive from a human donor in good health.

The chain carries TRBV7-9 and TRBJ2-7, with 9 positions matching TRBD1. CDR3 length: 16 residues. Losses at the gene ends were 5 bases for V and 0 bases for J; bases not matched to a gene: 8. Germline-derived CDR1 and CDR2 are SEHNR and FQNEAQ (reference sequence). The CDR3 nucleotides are TGTGCCAGCAGCCAGGGGGCGGGACAGGGCTCCTACGAGCAGTACTTC. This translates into CASSQGAGQGSYEQYF.

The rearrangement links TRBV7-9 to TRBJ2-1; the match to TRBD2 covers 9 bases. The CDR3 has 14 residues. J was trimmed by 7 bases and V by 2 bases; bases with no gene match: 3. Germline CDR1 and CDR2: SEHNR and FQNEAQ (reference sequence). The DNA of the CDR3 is TGTGCCAGCAGCTTAACGCGGGAGGGAAATGAGCAGTTCTTC. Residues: CASSLTREGNEQFF.

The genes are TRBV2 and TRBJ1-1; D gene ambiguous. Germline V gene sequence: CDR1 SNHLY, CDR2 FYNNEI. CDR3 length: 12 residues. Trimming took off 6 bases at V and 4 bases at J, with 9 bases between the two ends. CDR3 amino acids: CASRGETTEAFF. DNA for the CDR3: TGTGCCAGCAGGGGAGAGACCACTGAAGCTTTCTTT.

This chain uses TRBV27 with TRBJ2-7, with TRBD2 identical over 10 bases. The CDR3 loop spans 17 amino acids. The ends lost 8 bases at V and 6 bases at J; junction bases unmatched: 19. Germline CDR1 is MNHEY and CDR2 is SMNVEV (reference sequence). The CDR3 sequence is CASRSGTSGTLRREQYF. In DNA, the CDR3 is TGTGCCAGCCGATCGGGAACTAGCGGGACCCTGAGGCGCGAGCAGTACTTC.

CDR3 DNA: TGTGCCAGCAGCGTAGGTGGAGGGGTGAATGAGCAGTTCTTC. It translates to CASSVGGGVNEQFF. The chain combines TRBV27 with TRBJ2-1; perhaps TRBD2 as D (6 bases). The CDR3 spans 14 residues. From germline, CDR1 is MNHEY and CDR2 SMNVEV (reference sequence). V was clipped by 6 bases and J by 7 bases, with 16 bases between them.

Here the CDR3 DNA reads TGTGCCAGCAGCCCGTCCCCCTCCTACAATGAGCAGTTCTTC. Its protein product is CASSPSPSYNEQFF. The V call is TRBV7-3, the J call TRBJ2-1; D not resolved. CDR1 SGHTA and CDR2 FQGTGA come from the germline V gene. V was trimmed by 5 bases and J by 0 bases, leaving 8 bases between them. The CDR3 sequence is 14 residues long.

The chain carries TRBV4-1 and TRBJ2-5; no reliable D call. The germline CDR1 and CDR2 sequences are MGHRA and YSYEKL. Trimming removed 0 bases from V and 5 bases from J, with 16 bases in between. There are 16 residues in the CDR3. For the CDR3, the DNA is TGCGCCAGCAGCCAAGAAGAGGCGGTCGCCGGGGAGACCCAGTACTTC. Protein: CASSQEEAVAGETQYF.

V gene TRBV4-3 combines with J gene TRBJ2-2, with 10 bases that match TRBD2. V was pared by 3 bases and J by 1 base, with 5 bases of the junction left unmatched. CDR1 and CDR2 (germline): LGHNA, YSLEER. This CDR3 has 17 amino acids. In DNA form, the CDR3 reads TGCGCCAGCAGCCAGGACGGACTAGCGGAGAACACCGGGGAGCTGTTTTTT. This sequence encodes CASSQDGLAENTGELFF.

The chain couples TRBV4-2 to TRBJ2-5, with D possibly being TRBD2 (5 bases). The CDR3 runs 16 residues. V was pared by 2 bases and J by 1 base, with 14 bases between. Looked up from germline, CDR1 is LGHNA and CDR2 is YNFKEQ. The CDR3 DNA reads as TGTGCCAGCAGCCAAAATGAGAGGACTTCCCAAGAGACCCAGTACTTC. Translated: CASSQNERTSQETQYF.

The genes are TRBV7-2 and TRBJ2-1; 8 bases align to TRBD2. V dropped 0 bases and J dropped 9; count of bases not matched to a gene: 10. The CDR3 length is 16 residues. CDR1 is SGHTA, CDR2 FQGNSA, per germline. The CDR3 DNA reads TGTGCCAGCAGCTTAGCGGAAGGACTAGCTTGGCCTGAGCAGTTCTTC. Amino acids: CASSLAEGLAWPEQFF.

CDR3 sequence reads: CASSGPGEAYEQYF. CDR3 sequence (DNA): TGTGCCAGCAGTGGCCCCGGGGAGGCATACGAGCAGTACTTC. The chain combines TRBV25-1 with TRBJ2-7, with D tentatively TRBD2 (6 bases). Germline V gives CDR1 MGHDK, CDR2 SYGVNS. CDR3 length: 14 amino acids. V lost 4 bases to trimming and J lost 4 bases, with 14 bases between them.

CDR3 sequence: CASRLRLAGNEQFF. CDR3 nucleotides: TGTGCCAGCAGACTGAGACTAGCGGGGAATGAGCAGTTCTTC. The chain carries TRBV11-1 and TRBJ2-1, with 11 nucleotides matching TRBD2. V was pared by 6 bases and J by 7 bases, with 5 bases of the junction left unmatched. This CDR3 is 14 amino acids long. Germline V gives CDR1 SGHAT, CDR2 FQDESV (reference sequence).

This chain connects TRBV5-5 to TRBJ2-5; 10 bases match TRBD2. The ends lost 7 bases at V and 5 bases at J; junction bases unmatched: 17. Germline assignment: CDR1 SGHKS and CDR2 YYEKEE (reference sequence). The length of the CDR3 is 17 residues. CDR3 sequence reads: CASFLGEREGPAETQYF. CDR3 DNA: TGTGCCAGCTTCCTCGGGGAGCGGGAGGGCCCTGCGGAGACCCAGTACTTC.

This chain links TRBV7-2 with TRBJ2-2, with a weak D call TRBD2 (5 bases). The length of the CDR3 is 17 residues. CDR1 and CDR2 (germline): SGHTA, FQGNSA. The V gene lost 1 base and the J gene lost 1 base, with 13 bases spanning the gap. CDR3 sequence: CASSLVAMGRNTGELFF. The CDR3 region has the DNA TGTGCCAGCAGCTTAGTTGCGATGGGGAGGAACACCGGGGAGCTGTTTTTT.

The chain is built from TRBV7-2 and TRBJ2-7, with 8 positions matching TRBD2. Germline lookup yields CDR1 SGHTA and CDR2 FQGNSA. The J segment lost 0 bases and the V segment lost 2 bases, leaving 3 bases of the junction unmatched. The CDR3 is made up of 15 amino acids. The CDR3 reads CASSLYSGGSYEQYF. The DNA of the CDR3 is TGTGCCAGCAGCTTATACAGCGGGGGCTCCTACGAGCAGTACTTC.

CDR3 in DNA: TGCGCCAGCAGCCAAGAGACAGGTTTTTACGAGCAGTACTTC. This translates into CASSQETGFYEQYF. The genes are TRBV4-1 and TRBJ2-7; D is perhaps TRBD1 (6 bases). Germline CDR1 MGHRA, CDR2 YSYEKL. This CDR3 comprises 14 residues. Trimming removed 0 bases at V and 4 bases at J, with 10 bases between.

Here the CDR3 reads CASSQEVGDRGSYGYTF. The CDR3 bases are TGCGCCAGCAGCCAAGAAGTCGGGGATCGAGGGAGCTATGGCTACACCTTC. The chain recombines TRBV4-1 with TRBJ1-2; D unclear. The CDR3 is 17 residues long. Germline V gives CDR1 MGHRA, CDR2 YSYEKL. V was shortened by 0 bases and J by 4 bases, with 18 bases between the two germline ends.

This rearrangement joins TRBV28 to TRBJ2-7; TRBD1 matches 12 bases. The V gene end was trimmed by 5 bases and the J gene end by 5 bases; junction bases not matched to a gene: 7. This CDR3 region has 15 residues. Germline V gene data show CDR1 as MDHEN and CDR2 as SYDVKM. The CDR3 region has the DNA TGTGCCAGCAGTCCCCCGGGACAGGGGGCGCACGAGCAGTACTTC. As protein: CASSPPGQGAHEQYF.

The CDR3, as DNA: TGTGCCAGCAGCGTAAGGGTGGGAGGGCCCCCAGATACGCAGTATTTT. Translated: CASSVRVGGPPDTQYF. The chain employs TRBV9 and TRBJ2-3; 7 bases are shared with TRBD2. This CDR3 has 16 residues. Unmatched junction bases numbered 9, after V lost 1 base and J lost 4 bases. Germline V gives CDR1 SGDLS, CDR2 YYNGEE.

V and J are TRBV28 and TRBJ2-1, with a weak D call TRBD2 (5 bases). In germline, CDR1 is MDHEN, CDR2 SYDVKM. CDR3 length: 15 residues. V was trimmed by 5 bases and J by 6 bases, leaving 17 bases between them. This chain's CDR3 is CASSLPRERTNEQFF. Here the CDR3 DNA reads TGTGCCAGCAGTCTTCCGAGGGAGCGGACCAATGAGCAGTTCTTC. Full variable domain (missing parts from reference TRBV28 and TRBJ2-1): DVKVTQSSRYLVKRTGEKVFLECVQDMDHENMFWYRQDPGLGLRLIYFSYDVKMKEKGDIPEGYSVSREKKERFSLILESASTNQTSMYLCASSLPRERTNEQFFGPGTRLTVL.

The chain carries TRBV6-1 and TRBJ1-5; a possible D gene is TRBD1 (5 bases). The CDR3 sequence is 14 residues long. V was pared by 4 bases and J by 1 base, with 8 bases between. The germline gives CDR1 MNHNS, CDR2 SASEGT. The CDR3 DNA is TGTGCCAGCAGTGGGACAAGAAGCAATCAGCCCCAGCATTTT. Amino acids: CASSGTRSNQPQHF.

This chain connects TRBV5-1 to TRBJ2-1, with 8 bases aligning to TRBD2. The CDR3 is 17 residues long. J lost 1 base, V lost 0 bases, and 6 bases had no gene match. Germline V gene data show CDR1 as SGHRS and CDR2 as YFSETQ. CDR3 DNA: TGCGCCAGCAGCTTGGACTTTCCTAGCGGGTCCTACAATGAGCAGTTCTTC. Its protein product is CASSLDFPSGSYNEQFF.